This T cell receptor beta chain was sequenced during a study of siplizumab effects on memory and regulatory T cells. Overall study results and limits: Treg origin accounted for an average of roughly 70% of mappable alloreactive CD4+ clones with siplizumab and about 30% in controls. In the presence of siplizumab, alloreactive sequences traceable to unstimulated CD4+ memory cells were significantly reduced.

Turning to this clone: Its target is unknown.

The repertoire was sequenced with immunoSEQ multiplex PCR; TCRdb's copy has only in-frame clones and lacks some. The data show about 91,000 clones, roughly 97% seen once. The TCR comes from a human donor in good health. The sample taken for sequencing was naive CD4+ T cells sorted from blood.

The CDR3 protein is CASSPAGGAGTGELFF. The CDR3 DNA follows: TGTGCCAGCAGCCCGGCGGGGGGCGCTGGCACCGGGGAGCTGTTTTTT. The chain combines TRBV28 with TRBJ2-2; the match to TRBD2 covers 8 bases. This CDR3 is built from 16 residues. Trimming removed 6 bases from V and 4 bases from J; junction bases left unmatched: 10. Germline lookup yields CDR1 MDHEN and CDR2 SYDVKM.